The rows below give T cell receptor beta chains drawn from one sample of a study of T cells in Graves' hyperthyroidism and ophthalmopathy. Each CDR3 protein is one row after TCRdb ran MiXCR on the multiplex PCR reads. The sample holds approximately 360,000 distinct CDR3 sequences, about a sixth seen once. The source material was blood. These receptors were obtained from a woman aged 18-29 years with Graves' hyperthyroidism that later progressed to Graves' ophthalmopathy. Both conserved end residues are part of each CDR3. Each record gives: D gene, V gene, clone size, J gene, CDR3 DNA, CDR3 protein. A D gene is named only where the DNA matches it firmly. Expanded clones are given a class, and other clones once, few, many or no size at all.

-	TRBV5-1	-	TRBJ2-7	TGCGCCAGCAGCTCGAGTCAGGCCTACGAGCAGTACTTC	CASSSSQAYEQYF
-	TRBV9	few	TRBJ2-3	TGTGCCAGCAGCGTAGATAGGCGGACAGATACGCAGTATTTT	CASSVDRRTDTQYF
TRBD1	TRBV18	few	TRBJ2-7	TGTGCCAGCTCACCACCGGACAGGGCCGCCTACGAGCAGTACTTC	CASSPPDRAAYEQYF
TRBD2	TRBV27	many	TRBJ2-3	TGTGCCAGCAGTTCATTTAGCGGGAGCTCGGTCACAGATACGCAGTATTTT	CASSSFSGSSVTDTQYF
-	TRBV2	many	TRBJ2-1	TGTGCCAGCATCACGAGTGAGCAGTTCTTC	CASITSEQFF
-	TRBV12-3/TRBV12-4	-	TRBJ2-7	TGTGCCAGCAGTTTGGGGCTAGTGGATGAGAGCTCCTACGAGCAGTACTTC	CASSLGLVDESSYEQYF
TRBD2	TRBV24-1	few	TRBJ2-1	TGTGCCACCAGTGATTCCTTCGCGGGAGGGCCCAAGTATGAGCAGTTCTTC	CATSDSFAGGPKYEQFF
TRBD2	TRBV2	many	TRBJ2-3	TGTGCCAGGGAAGGAGCGGGAGGGGATACGCAGTATTTT	CAREGAGGDTQYF
-	TRBV27	few	TRBJ2-1	TGTGCCAGCAGTTTACAAGGGGCCAGGGCTTTCTACAATGAGCAGTTCTTC	CASSLQGARAFYNEQFF
TRBD1	TRBV20-1	many	TRBJ1-2	TGCAGTGCCCCGACAGGGGGGTTCGGGGGCTACACCTTC	CSAPTGGFGGYTF
TRBD1	TRBV2	many	TRBJ1-4	TGTGCCAGCTCCTCCGGGACAGCTGAAAAACTGTTTTTT	CASSSGTAEKLFF
TRBD2	TRBV2	many	TRBJ2-7	TGTGCCAGCAGTGATATAGCGGGAGGCTACGAGCAGTACTTC	CASSDIAGGYEQYF